The next 18 T cell receptor beta chains were all read from a single sample in a study of regulatory T cells in long-lasting Graves disease. Indicated time point: newly diagnosed GD, antithyroid drugs for less than 3 months. The TCR library was prepared using RNA isolated from PBMCs. Investigators prepared the TCR beta libraries by applying iRepertoire HTBI primers and Arm-PCR of CDR3 regions. TCRdb fed the multiplex PCR reads into MiXCR, producing one record per CDR3 protein. The repertoire holds some 220,000 distinct CDR3 sequences, approximately 19% seen once, with 12% in the top ten. The same data also contributed to another study, on T cells in Graves' hyperthyroidism and ophthalmopathy.

The starting material was peripheral blood mononuclear cells (PBMCs), obtained at new diagnosis, from a patient treated with antithyroid drugs. Receptors originate from a woman aged 25-40 years with Graves disease.

This clonotype was counted at least ten times. CDR3 loop: CASSALQGYGYTF. The CDR3 DNA sequence: TGTGCCAGCAGCGCCCTACAGGGATACGGCTACACCTTC. The chain joins TRBV9 to TRBJ1-2, with TRBD1 as a possible D gene (6 bases). Germline CDR1 and CDR2: SGDLS and YYNGEE. V shed 3 bases and J shed 8 bases, with 14 bases lying between them. The CDR3 sequence is 13 residues long.

This clonotype was seen at least ten times. The rearrangement uses TRBV10-3 and TRBJ1-1; D remains unclear. The CDR3 is made up of 13 amino acids. In germline, CDR1 is ENHRY, CDR2 SYGVKD. Deletions cut 7 bases from V and 7 bases from J, with 16 bases between. The CDR3 loop is CAITENWDGEAFF. CDR3 nucleotides: TGTGCCATCACCGAGAATTGGGATGGTGAAGCTTTCTTT.

This clonotype came up many times. The V call is TRBV6-1, the J call TRBJ2-7; 9 nucleotides line up with TRBD2. The length of the CDR3 is 15 residues. V was clipped by 6 bases and J by 0 bases; unmatched bases: 6. Germline V gives CDR1 MNHNS, CDR2 SASEGT. CDR3 DNA: TGTGCCAGCAGAAGCGGGAGGCATAGCTCCTACGAGCAGTACTTC. Protein product: CASRSGRHSSYEQYF.

This clonotype has a handful of counts. This may arise from a read error, as a much more abundant clone is one base away. The CDR3 is CASSVDWYRGTGELFF. The DNA of the CDR3 is TGTGCCAGCAGCGTAGATTGGTACAGGGGCACCGGGGAGCTGTTTTTT. The chain couples TRBV9 to TRBJ2-2, with 7 bases aligning to TRBD1. V was clipped by 0 bases and J by 4 bases; unmatched bases: 6. The CDR3 is made up of 16 amino acids. Germline V lookup: CDR1 SGDLS, CDR2 YYNGEE.

This clonotype was seen ten or more times. This chain joins TRBV24-1 and TRBJ2-2; D is possibly TRBD2 (7 bases). V was clipped by 5 bases and J by 0 bases, with 12 bases between them. The CDR3 spans 16 residues. Germline assignment: CDR1 KGHDR and CDR2 SFDVKD. CDR3 region: CATSVGGGSNTGELFF. CDR3 in DNA: TGTGCCACCAGTGTAGGGGGAGGGTCGAACACCGGGGAGCTGTTTTTT.

Comment on this clonotype: Just one base apart from a much larger clone, this may be a read error. This rearrangement joins TRBV14 to TRBJ1-2; TRBD1 is a possible D gene (5 bases). Looked up from germline, CDR1 is SGHDN and CDR2 is FVKESK. The ends were cut back, 0 bases at V and 8 bases at J, with 22 bases in the middle. CDR3 length equals 17 residues. CDR3 in DNA: TGTGCCAGCAGCCAAGATCATATGTTGTGGGCAGGGAAGGGCTACACCTTC. Translating it yields CASSQDHMLWAGKGYTF.

This clonotype was seen ten or more times. The chain couples TRBV6-1 to TRBJ2-1; D gene uncertain. V lost 8 bases and J lost 8, with 7 bases in between. CDR3 length equals 10 residues. In germline, CDR1 is MNHNS, CDR2 SASEGT. The CDR3 loop reads CASGLYEQFF. DNA for the CDR3: TGTGCCAGCGGCTTGTATGAGCAGTTCTTC.

The chain is built from TRBV4-1 and TRBJ2-2; 8 bases align to TRBD1. The length of the CDR3 is 19 residues. V shed 0 bases, J shed 0 bases, and the junction held 9 bases outside the gene matches. The germline V gene encodes CDR1 MGHRA and CDR2 YSYEKL. CDR3 bases: TGCGCCAGCAGCCAAGATTACCTCGGCAGGGGGCCGAACACCGGGGAGCTGTTTTTT. This sequence encodes CASSQDYLGRGPNTGELFF.

In the case of this clonotype: Just one base apart from a much larger clone, this may be a read error. The chain joins TRBV6-1 to TRBJ2-2, with 8 bases aligning to TRBD2. Germline-derived CDR1 and CDR2 are MNHNS and SASEGT. The V gene end was trimmed by 4 bases and the J gene end by 6 bases; junction bases not matched to a gene: 10. The CDR3 is 16 amino acids. The DNA of the CDR3 is TGTGCCAGCAGTGGCCGGGGGGGCCTCGCGGCCGGGGAGCTGTTTTTT. Its protein product is CASSGRGGLAAGELFF.

This clonotype was detected ten times or more. The rearrangement uses TRBV10-3 and TRBJ1-2, with TRBD1 as a possible D gene (5 bases). This CDR3 contains 14 residues. V was clipped by 8 bases and J by 0 bases, with 13 bases between them. From germline, CDR1 is ENHRY and CDR2 SYGVKD. CDR3 in amino acids: CAIGVTGTNYGYTF. CDR3 nucleotide sequence: TGTGCCATCGGGGTAACAGGCACTAACTATGGCTACACCTTC.

V is TRBV2 and J is TRBJ1-5; D unresolved. Trimming cost V 6 bases and J 7 bases, with 13 bases left between them. This CDR3 spans 13 amino acids. Germline V lookup: CDR1 SNHLY, CDR2 FYNNEI. Here the CDR3 reads CASRDRGEQPQHF. DNA of the CDR3: TGTGCCAGCAGAGACCGGGGAGAACAGCCCCAGCATTTT. Filled out from reference TRBV2 and TRBJ1-5, the complete variable domain reads EPEVTQTPSHQVTQMGQEVILRCVPISNHLYFYWYRQILGQKVEFLVSFYNNEISEKSEIFDDQFSVERPDGSNFTLKIRSTKLEDSAMYFCASRDRGEQPQHFGDGTRLSIL.

This clonotype was recorded at least ten times. The V gene is TRBV19, the J gene TRBJ1-1, with 10 nucleotides matching TRBD1. The germline V gene encodes CDR1 LNHDA and CDR2 SQIVND (reference sequence). The CDR3 is made up of 15 amino acids. V lost 7 bases to trimming and J lost 1 base; unmatched junction nucleotides: 6. In DNA form, the CDR3 reads TGTGCCAGTAAGGCGACAGGGGGCGCGAACACTGAAGCTTTCTTT. Protein sequence: CASKATGGANTEAFF.

The table lists this clonotype with a few counts. The rearrangement uses TRBV4-1 and TRBJ1-1; unclear D gene. The ends were cut back, 1 base at V and 6 bases at J, with 6 bases in the middle. CDR1 is MGHRA, CDR2 YSYEKL, per germline. The CDR3 is made up of 12 amino acids. CDR3 residues: CASSQGPAEAFF. CDR3 in DNA: TGCGCCAGCAGCCAAGGCCCAGCTGAAGCTTTCTTT.

This clonotype was detected ten times or more. The J gene is TRBJ2-7, the V gene TRBV20-1, with 7 bases matching TRBD1. The CDR3 is 13 residues long. The V gene end was trimmed by 8 bases and the J gene end by 2 bases; junction bases not matched to a gene: 9. From germline, CDR1 is DFQATT and CDR2 SNEGSKA (reference sequence). For the CDR3, the DNA is TGCAGTTTCGACAGGGAAGGAACCTACGAGCAGTACTTC. It yields the protein CSFDREGTYEQYF.

This clonotype was found many times. V usage is TRBV18 and J usage is TRBJ1-4; D is perhaps TRBD1 (5 bases). V lost 6 bases and J 3 bases, leaving 8 bases between the germline ends. The germline V gene encodes CDR1 KGHSH and CDR2 LQKENI. CDR3 length equals 13 residues. CDR3 amino acids: CASSRDANEKLFF. Here the CDR3 DNA reads TGTGCCAGCTCCAGGGACGCTAATGAAAAACTGTTTTTT. Full variable domain (rest looked up from reference TRBV18 and TRBJ1-4): NAGVMQNPRHLVRRRGQEARLRCSPMKGHSHVYWYRQLPEEGLKFMVYLQKENIIDESGMPKERFSAEFPKEGPSILRIQQVVRGDSAAYFCASSRDANEKLFFGSGTQLSVL.

This clonotype was found many times. This rearrangement joins TRBV6-1 to TRBJ2-7; D may be TRBD2 (5 bases). V lost 4 bases to trimming and J lost 4 bases, with 23 bases between them. The CDR3 consists of 17 residues. Germline V gene sequence: CDR1 MNHNS, CDR2 SASEGT. The CDR3: CASSGRTEFYDTYEQYF. For the CDR3, the DNA is TGTGCCAGCAGTGGACGGACTGAGTTCTACGATACATACGAGCAGTACTTC.

The chain combines TRBV20-1 with TRBJ1-2; 11 bases are shared with TRBD1. The V segment lost 8 bases and the J segment 7 bases; nucleotides outside the gene matches: 12. The CDR3 sequence is 14 residues long. Germline V gene data show CDR1 as DFQATT and CDR2 as SNEGSKA (reference sequence). CDR3 DNA sequence: TGCAGTCAAAGCCGGGACAGGGGGGACTCTGGCTACACCTTC. It yields the protein CSQSRDRGDSGYTF.

This clonotype was observed at least ten times. V gene TRBV3-1 combines with J gene TRBJ2-6; 8 bases line up with TRBD1. Germline assignment: CDR1 LGHDT and CDR2 YNNKEL (reference sequence). Trimming removed 4 bases from V and 2 bases from J; junction bases left unmatched: 7. The CDR3 is 17 amino acids. The CDR3 is CASSPRQGIPGANVLTF. DNA for the CDR3: TGTGCCAGCAGCCCCCGACAGGGGATCCCTGGGGCCAACGTCCTGACTTTC.